Presented here are 5 T cell receptor beta chains from one specimen sequenced in a study of blood T cell repertoires in COVID-19 (dated by TCRdb to the early 2020s). The library was generated by the immunoSEQ multiplex PCR assay. As stored in TCRdb, this immuneACCESS dataset retains in-frame rearrangements with V and J assigned. A fraction of the clones does not appear; measured against another copy, unresolved V genes explain less than half of the discrepancy, and the remainder lacks a known reason. The sample has 250,000 to 300,000 clones on record, approximately 90% of them singletons. The leading ten clones occupy 2% to 2.5% of the sample. What was sequenced was peripheral blood. Receptors originate from a woman aged 50 to 65 who had recovered from COVID-19.

The chain is built from TRBV6-5 and TRBJ1-2; 7 bases fit TRBD1. The CDR3 sequence is 14 residues long. The V gene end was trimmed by 8 bases and the J gene end by 4 bases; junction bases not matched to a gene: 10. Per germline, CDR1 MNHEY and CDR2 SVGAGI. The CDR3 reads CASGRQGIIYGYTF. The DNA for the CDR3 is TGTGCCAGCGGCCGACAGGGTATTATCTATGGCTACACCTTC.

The rearrangement uses TRBV15 and TRBJ2-2; 7 bases match TRBD2. The germline V gene has CDR1 LNHNV and CDR2 YYDKDF (reference sequence). Trimming took 2 bases from V and 1 from J; bases not matched to a gene: 4. This CDR3 spans 16 amino acids. Here the CDR3 DNA reads TGTGCCACCAGCAGATACCGGGAGGTGAACACCGGGGAGCTGTTTTTT. Protein sequence: CATSRYREVNTGELFF.

This chain's CDR3 is CSAQEGRGSYEQYF. CDR3 coding DNA: TGCAGCGCTCAAGAGGGGCGGGGATCCTACGAGCAGTACTTC. The rearrangement uses TRBV29-1 and TRBJ2-7, with D possibly TRBD2 on 6 matching bases. The CDR3 has 14 amino acids. Germline V gives CDR1 SQVTM, CDR2 ANQGSEA. Trimming removed 7 bases at V and 1 base at J, with 17 bases between.

The V and J genes are TRBV6-1 and TRBJ1-5; D not certain. Germline V gene data show CDR1 as MNHNS and CDR2 as SASEGT. The germline V and J ends were trimmed by 0 bases and 9 bases, with 9 bases remaining between them. The CDR3 covers 13 residues. The CDR3 here is CASSEAEAMPQHF. The CDR3 region has the DNA TGTGCCAGCAGTGAAGCGGAGGCTATGCCCCAGCATTTT.

This clone was observed a few times. V usage is TRBV7-2 and J usage is TRBJ1-1; a possible D gene is TRBD1 (5 bases). The germline CDR1 and CDR2 sequences are SGHTA and FQGNSA. CDR3 length: 14 amino acids. Trimming took off 5 bases at V and 4 bases at J, with 14 bases between the two ends. The CDR3 region has the DNA TGTGCCAGCAGCGCGAAATCGGGGGGCACTGAAGCTTTCTTT. This translates into CASSAKSGGTEAFF.